The 5 T cell receptor beta chains below were found in one sample sequenced in a study of cytomegalovirus exposure and HLA in healthy donors. In the PCR, 60 Vbeta and 13 Jbeta primers were used. Libraries were prepared by immunoSEQ multiplex PCR; TCRdb keeps only in-frame clonotypes and omits some of them. Counted here are under 200,000 clones, 70% to 85% occurring once; the ten biggest clones make up roughly 4.5%. Sequenced sample: PBMCs. The receptors were sampled from a woman in her twenties or thirties in good health and CMV-seropositive.

This chain connects TRBV10-1 to TRBJ2-2; 8 bases match TRBD1. This CDR3 is 14 amino acids long. J gave up 6 bases and V 5 bases, and 5 bases lay outside the gene matches. Looked up from germline, CDR1 is WNHNN and CDR2 is SYGVQD (reference sequence). This CDR3 reads CASSWTGTAGELFF. The CDR3 bases are TGCGCCAGCAGTTGGACAGGGACCGCCGGGGAGCTGTTTTTT.

The J gene is TRBJ1-1, the V gene TRBV19; D ambiguous. CDR3 length: 13 residues. Trimming pared 1 base from V and 8 bases from J, leaving 11 bases between. Germline lookup yields CDR1 LNHDA and CDR2 SQIVND (reference sequence). The CDR3 protein is CASSIGGISEAFF. The CDR3 DNA sequence: TGTGCCAGTAGTATAGGAGGGATTTCCGAAGCTTTCTTT.

V gene TRBV7-8 combines with J gene TRBJ1-2; D is undetermined. This CDR3 spans 15 amino acids. Looked up from germline, CDR1 is SGHVS and CDR2 is FQNEAQ. The V end was cut by 5 bases, the J end by 8 bases, with 21 bases between. Written as DNA, the CDR3 is TGTGCCAGCAGCCTCGAAGGCCAGCGGGGTGAGGGCTACACCTTC. This sequence encodes CASSLEGQRGEGYTF.

This clone was picked up one time. The chain joins TRBV25-1 to TRBJ1-1; the match to TRBD1 covers 10 bases. This CDR3 spans 14 amino acids. With V trimmed by 6 bases and J by 5 bases, 6 bases remained unmatched. Germline V lookup: CDR1 MGHDK, CDR2 SYGVNS. The chain's CDR3 is CASRGTGVDTEAFF. The CDR3, as DNA: TGTGCCAGCAGGGGGACAGGGGTAGATACTGAAGCTTTCTTT.

V and J are TRBV11-3 and TRBJ2-7; possible D gene TRBD1, 7 bases. CDR1 and CDR2 (germline): SGHNT, YENEEA. This CDR3 has 15 amino acids. The germline V and J ends were trimmed by 0 bases and 3 bases, with 12 bases remaining between them. CDR3 bases: TGTGCCAGCAGCTTAGAGTCAGGGGGGAACTACGAGCAGTACTTC. Protein: CASSLESGGNYEQYF.